These T cell receptor beta chains were read from a single sample in a study of neurological immune-mediated disorders. TCRdb re-called the 5' RACE reads with MiXCR, one entry per CDR3 protein. This sample has 15,000 to 20,000 distinct CDR3 sequences, with around a tenth found just once. Sequenced sample: CD8+ T cells from blood. Every receptor here comes from a woman aged 50 to 60 in good health. The CDR3 runs from the conserved cysteine through the conserved F or W. The order of the fields is CDR3 DNA, CDR3 protein, clone size, V gene, J gene, D gene. A D gene is named only where the DNA matches it firmly. Only some rows state a clone size, as once, few, many or a class for expanded clones.

cdr3_nt: TGTGCCACGAAAGCGGGAGATGCCTACGAGCAGTACTTC; cdr3_aa: CATKAGDAYEQYF; clone_size: many; v_call: TRBV15; j_call: TRBJ2-7; d_call: TRBD2
cdr3_nt: TGTGCCAGCATCTCCTACAATGAGCAGTTCTTC; cdr3_aa: CASISYNEQFF; clone_size: many; v_call: TRBV7-9; j_call: TRBJ2-1; d_call: NA
cdr3_nt: TGTGCCAGTAGTATGGTTGGTAGCGCGGCCTACGAGCAGTACTTC; cdr3_aa: CASSMVGSAAYEQYF; clone_size: NA; v_call: TRBV19; j_call: TRBJ2-7; d_call: NA
cdr3_nt: TGCGCCAGCAGCTCTGGGGGGGTGAGCACAGATACGCAGTATTTT; cdr3_aa: CASSSGGVSTDTQYF; clone_size: many; v_call: TRBV5-1; j_call: TRBJ2-3; d_call: TRBD2
cdr3_nt: TGTGCCAGCAGCTTGGAGGGGGGCGGGTTTAATGAGCAGTTCTTC; cdr3_aa: CASSLEGGGFNEQFF; clone_size: many; v_call: TRBV5-4; j_call: TRBJ2-1; d_call: NA
cdr3_nt: TGTGCCAGCAGCGGATGGACGGAATACAATGAGCAGTTCTTC; cdr3_aa: CASSGWTEYNEQFF; clone_size: many; v_call: TRBV7-2; j_call: TRBJ2-1; d_call: NA
cdr3_nt: TGTGCCAGCAGCCTAAACGAGCCAAGCTCCTACAATGAGCAGTTCTTC; cdr3_aa: CASSLNEPSSYNEQFF; clone_size: many; v_call: TRBV7-8; j_call: TRBJ2-1; d_call: NA
cdr3_nt: TGCGCCAGCAGCTTGGATTCAGCGGGAGGTTACAATGAGCAGTTCTTC; cdr3_aa: CASSLDSAGGYNEQFF; clone_size: many; v_call: TRBV5-1; j_call: TRBJ2-1; d_call: TRBD2
cdr3_nt: TGTGCCACCTGGACAGGGAGGATGGCTAATGAAAAACTGTTTTTT; cdr3_aa: CATWTGRMANEKLFF; clone_size: many; v_call: TRBV28; j_call: TRBJ1-4; d_call: TRBD1
cdr3_nt: TGTGCCAGCAGTCGCGAATTGGCGAACACCGGGGAGCTGTTTTTT; cdr3_aa: CASSRELANTGELFF; clone_size: many; v_call: TRBV2; j_call: TRBJ2-2; d_call: NA
cdr3_nt: TGTGCCAGCAGTTACTCGGGTTCCGAGCAGTACTTC; cdr3_aa: CASSYSGSEQYF; clone_size: many; v_call: TRBV6-5; j_call: TRBJ2-7; d_call: NA
cdr3_nt: TGTGCCGCGGGACCTCCGGGAAATACGCAGTATTTT; cdr3_aa: CAAGPPGNTQYF; clone_size: many; v_call: TRBV10-3; j_call: TRBJ2-3; d_call: NA
cdr3_nt: TGTGCCAGCAGCTTAGGCGACAGAGTCTATGGCTACACCTTC; cdr3_aa: CASSLGDRVYGYTF; clone_size: NA; v_call: TRBV7-9; j_call: TRBJ1-2; d_call: NA
cdr3_nt: TGTGCCACCAGCGACGGGAACAACTACAATGAGCAGTTCTTC; cdr3_aa: CATSDGNNYNEQFF; clone_size: many; v_call: TRBV15; j_call: TRBJ2-1; d_call: NA
cdr3_nt: TGTGCCAGCAGTTCTCGACTATCCACAGATACGCAGTATTTT; cdr3_aa: CASSSRLSTDTQYF; clone_size: many; v_call: TRBV12-3/TRBV12-4; j_call: TRBJ2-3; d_call: NA
cdr3_nt: TGCGCCAGCAGCTCCGCGGCGATACCCTATGACAGGGCCAACGAGCAGTACTTC; cdr3_aa: CASSSAAIPYDRANEQYF; clone_size: many; v_call: TRBV5-1; j_call: TRBJ2-7; d_call: TRBD1
cdr3_nt: TGCGCCAGCAGCCAGAATACAGGGTTCGCTACCTACGAGCAGTACTTC; cdr3_aa: CASSQNTGFATYEQYF; clone_size: medium-sized; v_call: TRBV4-3; j_call: TRBJ2-7; d_call: NA
cdr3_nt: TGCAGCGTGTCGTTTAGGGCTGAAGCTTTCTTT; cdr3_aa: CSVSFRAEAFF; clone_size: once; v_call: TRBV29-1; j_call: TRBJ1-1; d_call: NA
cdr3_nt: TGCGCCAGCAGCCAGGACAGGGGCACAGATACGCAGTATTTT; cdr3_aa: CASSQDRGTDTQYF; clone_size: NA; v_call: TRBV10-1; j_call: TRBJ2-3; d_call: TRBD1
cdr3_nt: TGTGCCAGCAGTGCGGGGGGGGCGAGCACCGGGGAGCTGTTTTTT; cdr3_aa: CASSAGGASTGELFF; clone_size: many; v_call: TRBV25-1; j_call: TRBJ2-2; d_call: TRBD2
cdr3_nt: TGCGCCAGCAGCCAAGGAGTAACAAAGGGCACAGATACGCAGTATTTT; cdr3_aa: CASSQGVTKGTDTQYF; clone_size: many; v_call: TRBV4-1; j_call: TRBJ2-3; d_call: NA
cdr3_nt: TGTGCCAGCAGCCGACAGGGGGCTCATTCACCCCTCCACTTT; cdr3_aa: CASSRQGAHSPLHF; clone_size: many; v_call: TRBV5-4; j_call: TRBJ1-6; d_call: TRBD1
cdr3_nt: TGCAGTGCTAGGGGTTGGGGTAACACAGATACGCAGTATTTT; cdr3_aa: CSARGWGNTDTQYF; clone_size: NA; v_call: TRBV20-1; j_call: TRBJ2-3; d_call: NA
cdr3_nt: TGTGCCAGCAGCTGGGGGACTGGAGATACGCAGTATTTT; cdr3_aa: CASSWGTGDTQYF; clone_size: many; v_call: TRBV5-6; j_call: TRBJ2-3; d_call: NA
cdr3_nt: TGCAGTGCTTCCCCACCCCGAGCGGGAGGGCCCCACGAGCAGTACTTC; cdr3_aa: CSASPPRAGGPHEQYF; clone_size: many; v_call: TRBV20-1; j_call: TRBJ2-7; d_call: TRBD2
cdr3_nt: TGCAGTGCTTGCCGGGACAGGGTTCTTGACGAGCAGTACTTC; cdr3_aa: CSACRDRVLDEQYF; clone_size: many; v_call: TRBV20-1; j_call: TRBJ2-7; d_call: TRBD1
cdr3_nt: TGTGCCATCAGCTCCGGGACAGGGGCCTTTCAAGAGACCCAGTACTTC; cdr3_aa: CAISSGTGAFQETQYF; clone_size: many; v_call: TRBV10-3; j_call: TRBJ2-5; d_call: TRBD1
cdr3_nt: TGTGCCAGCAGCCATGGACAGGGCTACGAGCAGTACTTC; cdr3_aa: CASSHGQGYEQYF; clone_size: many; v_call: TRBV27; j_call: TRBJ2-7; d_call: TRBD1
cdr3_nt: TGTGCCAGCACAGGGACAGGGTCCGGGGAGCTGTTTTTT; cdr3_aa: CASTGTGSGELFF; clone_size: many; v_call: TRBV9; j_call: TRBJ2-2; d_call: TRBD1
cdr3_nt: TGTGCCAGCAGCTCAGGGGCCGACACTGAAGCTTTCTTT; cdr3_aa: CASSSGADTEAFF; clone_size: few; v_call: TRBV7-9; j_call: TRBJ1-1; d_call: NA
cdr3_nt: TGTGCCAGCAGCGTAGCCTCGGGGAATGAGCAGTTCTTC; cdr3_aa: CASSVASGNEQFF; clone_size: many; v_call: TRBV9; j_call: TRBJ2-1; d_call: NA
cdr3_nt: TGCAGCGTTGCAGGGACTAGCGGGTCCTACGAGCAGTACTTC; cdr3_aa: CSVAGTSGSYEQYF; clone_size: many; v_call: TRBV29-1; j_call: TRBJ2-7; d_call: TRBD2
cdr3_nt: TGTGCCAGTAGTCTCGTGACAGGGATGAACACTGAAGCTTTCTTT; cdr3_aa: CASSLVTGMNTEAFF; clone_size: many; v_call: TRBV19; j_call: TRBJ1-1; d_call: TRBD1
cdr3_nt: TGTGCCAGCAGCTTTACTAGCGGGAGATATGAGCAGTTCTTC; cdr3_aa: CASSFTSGRYEQFF; clone_size: many; v_call: TRBV7-9; j_call: TRBJ2-1; d_call: TRBD2
cdr3_nt: TGTGCCAGCAGCCCGGGACACTTGAACACTGAAGCTTTCTTT; cdr3_aa: CASSPGHLNTEAFF; clone_size: many; v_call: TRBV9; j_call: TRBJ1-1; d_call: NA
cdr3_nt: TGTGCCAGTAGTGCCATGCTTAACTACGAGCAGTACTTC; cdr3_aa: CASSAMLNYEQYF; clone_size: many; v_call: TRBV19; j_call: TRBJ2-7; d_call: NA
cdr3_nt: TGTGCCAGCAGCTTATGGGGGGCCGACGAGCAGTACTTC; cdr3_aa: CASSLWGADEQYF; clone_size: many; v_call: TRBV7-3; j_call: TRBJ2-7; d_call: NA
cdr3_nt: TGTGCCAGCAGCTTAGGGTGGTGGGGACAGGGGGAGGACACTGAAGCTTTCTTT; cdr3_aa: CASSLGWWGQGEDTEAFF; clone_size: many; v_call: TRBV7-2; j_call: TRBJ1-1; d_call: TRBD1
cdr3_nt: TGCAGCATCACGGGCACTGAAGCTTTCTTT; cdr3_aa: CSITGTEAFF; clone_size: many; v_call: TRBV29-1; j_call: TRBJ1-1; d_call: NA
cdr3_nt: TGTGCCATCAGTGATACAGGGCGTGAAGCTTTCTTT; cdr3_aa: CAISDTGREAFF; clone_size: many; v_call: TRBV10-3; j_call: TRBJ1-1; d_call: NA
cdr3_nt: TGTGCCAGCAGTTTAGGTCCGGGCAGCTACGAGCAGTACTTC; cdr3_aa: CASSLGPGSYEQYF; clone_size: many; v_call: TRBV27; j_call: TRBJ2-7; d_call: NA
cdr3_nt: TGTGCCAGTAGTATCTCTGGACAGGGGGCGCTTCGACTTAATGAAAAACTGTTTTTT; cdr3_aa: CASSISGQGALRLNEKLFF; clone_size: few; v_call: TRBV19; j_call: TRBJ1-4; d_call: TRBD1
cdr3_nt: TGTGCCAGCAGTTTAAGCAGAGACAATGAGCAGTTCTTC; cdr3_aa: CASSLSRDNEQFF; clone_size: many; v_call: TRBV27; j_call: TRBJ2-1; d_call: NA
cdr3_nt: TGTGCCAGCAGCCCAGGACAGTTGGATGGCTACACCTTC; cdr3_aa: CASSPGQLDGYTF; clone_size: many; v_call: TRBV7-9; j_call: TRBJ1-2; d_call: NA
cdr3_nt: TGCGCCAGCAGCCGAGTCAATAGCGGGGTAAGAGGTGGTGAGCAGTTCTTC; cdr3_aa: CASSRVNSGVRGGEQFF; clone_size: NA; v_call: TRBV4-1; j_call: TRBJ2-1; d_call: TRBD2
cdr3_nt: TGCGCCAGCAGCAAAAAACATGTCGGACAGAGAAGCACAGATACGCAGTATTTT; cdr3_aa: CASSKKHVGQRSTDTQYF; clone_size: many; v_call: TRBV5-1; j_call: TRBJ2-3; d_call: NA
cdr3_nt: TGCGCCAGCAGCTTCGGGGACCGAGGGAATTCACCCCTCCACTTT; cdr3_aa: CASSFGDRGNSPLHF; clone_size: many; v_call: TRBV5-1; j_call: TRBJ1-6; d_call: NA
cdr3_nt: TGTGCCAGCAGCTATGGGGCGAACACCGGGGAGCTGTTTTTT; cdr3_aa: CASSYGANTGELFF; clone_size: many; v_call: TRBV7-8; j_call: TRBJ2-2; d_call: NA
cdr3_nt: TGTGCCAGCAGCCAAGAAAACAGGTTGGGGTACTCTAGCAATCAGCCCCAGCATTTT; cdr3_aa: CASSQENRLGYSSNQPQHF; clone_size: many; v_call: TRBV3-1; j_call: TRBJ1-5; d_call: NA
cdr3_nt: TGCAGTGCACGCGGGACAGGGGGTCTGTACGAGCAGTACTTC; cdr3_aa: CSARGTGGLYEQYF; clone_size: many; v_call: TRBV20-1; j_call: TRBJ2-7; d_call: TRBD1
cdr3_nt: TGTGCCAGCAGCCCACCCGGACTAGCCGGCTACGAGCAGTACTTC; cdr3_aa: CASSPPGLAGYEQYF; clone_size: many; v_call: TRBV7-2; j_call: TRBJ2-7; d_call: TRBD2
cdr3_nt: TGCAGTGCTATCACAGGCCACTGGGAAAACATTCAGTACTTC; cdr3_aa: CSAITGHWENIQYF; clone_size: many; v_call: TRBV20-1; j_call: TRBJ2-4; d_call: NA
cdr3_nt: TGCAGTGCTAGAGATCGACAGGGGACAGATACGCAGTATTTT; cdr3_aa: CSARDRQGTDTQYF; clone_size: many; v_call: TRBV20-1; j_call: TRBJ2-3; d_call: TRBD1
cdr3_nt: TGCAGTGCTCCACCGACTAGCGGCAGCACAGATACGCAGTATTTT; cdr3_aa: CSAPPTSGSTDTQYF; clone_size: few; v_call: TRBV20-1; j_call: TRBJ2-3; d_call: TRBD2
cdr3_nt: TGCAGTGCTGCACAGGGGGCGGCCTCCACCGGGGAGCTGTTTTTT; cdr3_aa: CSAAQGAASTGELFF; clone_size: NA; v_call: TRBV20-1; j_call: TRBJ2-2; d_call: TRBD1